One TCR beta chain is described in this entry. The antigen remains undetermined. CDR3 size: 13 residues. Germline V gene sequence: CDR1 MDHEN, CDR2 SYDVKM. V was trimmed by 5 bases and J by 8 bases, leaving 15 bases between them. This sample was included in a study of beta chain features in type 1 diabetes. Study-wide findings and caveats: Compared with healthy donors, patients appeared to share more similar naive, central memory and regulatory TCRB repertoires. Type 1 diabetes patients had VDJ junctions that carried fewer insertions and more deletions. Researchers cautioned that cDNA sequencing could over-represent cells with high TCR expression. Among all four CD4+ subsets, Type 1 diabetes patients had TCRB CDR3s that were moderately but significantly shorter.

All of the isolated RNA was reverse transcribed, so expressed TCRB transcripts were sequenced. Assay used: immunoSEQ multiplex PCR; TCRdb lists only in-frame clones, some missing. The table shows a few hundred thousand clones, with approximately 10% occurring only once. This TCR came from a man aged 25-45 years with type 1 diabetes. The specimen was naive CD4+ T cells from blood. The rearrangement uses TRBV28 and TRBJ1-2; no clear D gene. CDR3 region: CASSPHGSGGYTF. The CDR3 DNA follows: TGTGCCAGCAGTCCCCACGGGTCGGGAGGCTACACCTTC.